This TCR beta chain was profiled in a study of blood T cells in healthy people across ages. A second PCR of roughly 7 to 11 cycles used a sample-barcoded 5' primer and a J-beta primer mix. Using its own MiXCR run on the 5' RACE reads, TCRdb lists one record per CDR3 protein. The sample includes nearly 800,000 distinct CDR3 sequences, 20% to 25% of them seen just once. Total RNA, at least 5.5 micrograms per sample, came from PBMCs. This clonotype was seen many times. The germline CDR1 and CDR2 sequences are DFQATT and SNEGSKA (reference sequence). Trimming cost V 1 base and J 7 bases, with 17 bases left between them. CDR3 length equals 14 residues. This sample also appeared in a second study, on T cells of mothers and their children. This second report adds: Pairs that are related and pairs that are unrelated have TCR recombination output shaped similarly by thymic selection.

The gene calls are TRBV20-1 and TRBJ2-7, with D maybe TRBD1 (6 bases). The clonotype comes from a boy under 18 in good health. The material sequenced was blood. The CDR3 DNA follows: TGCAGTGCTAGAGGACAGGCGCTCCGGTGGGAGCAGTACTTC. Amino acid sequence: CSARGQALRWEQYF.